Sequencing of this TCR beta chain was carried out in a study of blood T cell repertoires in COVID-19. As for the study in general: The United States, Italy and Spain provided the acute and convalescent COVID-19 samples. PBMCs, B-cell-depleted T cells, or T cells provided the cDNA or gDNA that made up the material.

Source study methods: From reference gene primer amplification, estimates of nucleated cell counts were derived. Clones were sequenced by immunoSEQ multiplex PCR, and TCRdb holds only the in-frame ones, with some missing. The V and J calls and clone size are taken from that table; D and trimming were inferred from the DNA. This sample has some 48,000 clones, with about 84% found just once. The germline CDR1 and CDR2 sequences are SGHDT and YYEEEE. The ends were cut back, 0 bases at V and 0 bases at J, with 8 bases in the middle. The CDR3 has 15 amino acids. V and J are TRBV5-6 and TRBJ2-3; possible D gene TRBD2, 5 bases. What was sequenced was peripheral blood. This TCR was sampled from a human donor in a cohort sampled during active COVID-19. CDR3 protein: CASSLGRTSTDTQYF. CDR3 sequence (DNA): TGTGCCAGCAGCTTGGGAAGGACTAGCACAGATACGCAGTATTTT.